Following are 7 T cell receptor beta chains from one sample sequenced in a study of shared clonotypes between healthy human individuals. Clones were sequenced by immunoSEQ multiplex PCR, and TCRdb holds only the in-frame ones, with some missing. The data show 2 million to 3 million clones, 90% to 95% seen once. The source material was naive CD4+ T cells from PBMCs. Subset defined: CD45RA+ positively selected. Every receptor here comes from a man younger than 30 in good health. Some clones in this sample may be carry-over from other donors' samples.

For this clone: Other DNA sequences in this sample translate to the same CDR3. This chain uses TRBV5-1 with TRBJ1-2; the D is unclear. This CDR3 region has 13 residues. The V gene lost 0 bases and the J gene lost 3 bases, with 6 bases spanning the gap. Germline CDR1 is SGHRS and CDR2 is YFSETQ. The CDR3 DNA sequence: TGCGCCAGCAGCTTGGTAGCAGACTATGGCTACACCTTC. Amino acid sequence: CASSLVADYGYTF.

The chain couples TRBV6-1 to TRBJ1-5; 7 bases agree with TRBD1. The V segment lost 2 bases and the J segment 4 bases; nucleotides outside the gene matches: 14. This CDR3 comprises 18 residues. Germline CDR1 reads MNHNS; CDR2 reads SASEGT. As DNA, the CDR3 is TGTGCCAGCAGTGAAAGGGTAGGGGGCGCCGAGGGGAATCAGCCCCAGCATTTT. It translates to CASSERVGGAEGNQPQHF.

V gene TRBV7-9 combines with J gene TRBJ1-1; no reliable D call. The CDR3 runs 14 residues. Deletions cut 2 bases from V and 1 base from J, with 8 bases between. CDR1 and CDR2 (germline): SEHNR, FQNEAQ (reference sequence). The CDR3 nucleotides are TGTGCCAGCAGCTTACTTGACCGGAACACTGAAGCTTTCTTT. Translation: CASSLLDRNTEAFF.

This chain connects TRBV6-5 to TRBJ2-5; perhaps TRBD1 as D (5 bases). Trimming cost V 5 bases and J 2 bases, with 15 bases left between them. Germline assignment: CDR1 MNHEY and CDR2 SVGAGI. This CDR3 has 15 residues. CDR3 protein: CASSTSGAAQETQYF. DNA for the CDR3: TGTGCCAGCAGTACCAGTGGGGCAGCGCAAGAGACCCAGTACTTC.

The CDR3 reads CAISASTGTSSYNEQFF. As DNA, the CDR3 is TGTGCCATCAGTGCCTCGACAGGGACTAGTTCCTACAATGAGCAGTTCTTC. J is TRBJ2-1 and V is TRBV10-3; perhaps TRBD2 as D (8 bases). CDR1 ENHRY and CDR2 SYGVKD come from the germline V gene. The CDR3 length is 17 residues. Trimming took off 4 bases at V and 1 base at J, with 17 bases between the two ends.

Concerning this clone: The sample carries other DNA sequences with the same CDR3. This sequence joins TRBV29-1 and TRBJ2-5; 11 nucleotides match TRBD2. V shed 7 bases and J 5 bases; nucleotides not matched to a gene: 3. Per germline, CDR1 SQVTM and CDR2 ANQGSEA. The CDR3 spans 12 residues. CDR3 region: CSALAGGETQYF. The DNA for the CDR3 is TGCAGCGCCTTAGCGGGAGGGGAGACCCAGTACTTC.

The chain is built from TRBV28 and TRBJ1-2; no clear D. The CDR3 is 12 amino acids. CDR1 MDHEN and CDR2 SYDVKM come from the germline V gene. With 6 bases removed from V and 8 bases from J, the gap between germline ends came to 13 bases. CDR3 sequence (DNA): TGTGCCAGCAGCGATAAGATGGAGGGCTACACCTTC. Translation: CASSDKMEGYTF.